This T cell receptor (beta chain) comes out of a study of cytotoxic CD8 clonotypes in ibrutinib-treated CLL. Profiled with immunoSEQ multiplex PCR; TCRdb holds only in-frame clones, not every one. The sample gives approximately 340,000 clones, 60% to 80% of which show up once; roughly 6.8% is in the top ten. Study observations and caveats: Clonality was higher at baseline than in age-matched healthy donors and tracked circulating CD8+ T-cell counts. The clonality rise at ibrutinib response reflected private clonotype expansion. Sampling times (in sustained-remission versus progressing patients) were not the same.

This clone was picked up a small number of times. Its antigen is currently unknown. CDR1 SGDLS and CDR2 YYNGEE come from the germline V gene. CDR3 length equals 13 residues. Trimming removed 7 bases from V and 5 bases from J, with 12 bases in between. The chain carries TRBV9 and TRBJ2-2; possibly TRBD2 for D (5 bases). The sequence was collected from a human donor with chronic lymphocytic leukemia. The input for sequencing was PBMCs, taken after 36 months of ibrutinib treatment. The CDR3 is CASGPGGTGELFF. CDR3 sequence (DNA): TGTGCCAGCGGCCCAGGAGGAACCGGGGAGCTGTTTTTT.